One and the same sample provided the 3 T cell receptor beta chains below, sequenced in a study of OX40 agonist ivuxolimab in advanced cancers. The table came from immunoSEQ multiplex PCR; TCRdb's copy has only in-frame clones and leaves some out. The table lists fewer than 200,000 clones, around 94% of them singletons, with under 0.4% in the top ten. The material was CD4+ or CD8+ T cells sorted from blood, obtained in a trial of the OX40 agonist ivuxolimab. The source is an adult with an advanced solid tumor such as melanoma, head and neck, liver or kidney cancer.

The V call is TRBV28, the J call TRBJ2-3; 12 bases agree with TRBD2. V lost 3 bases to trimming and J lost 4 bases; unmatched junction nucleotides: 8. The CDR3 consists of 17 residues. From germline, CDR1 is MDHEN and CDR2 SYDVKM. CDR3 nucleotides: TGTGCCAGCAGTTTTCGACTAGCGGGAGTGTGGGCAGATACGCAGTATTTT. This gives the protein CASSFRLAGVWADTQYF.

This chain uses TRBV5-1 with TRBJ1-2; the D gene is possibly TRBD1 (6 bases). V gave up 0 bases and J gave up 6 bases, with 15 bases separating them. This CDR3 has 15 amino acids. Germline assignment: CDR1 SGHRS and CDR2 YFSETQ. DNA for the CDR3: TGCGCCAGCAGCTTGGTGCAGGGGCATGGTGATGGCTACACCTTC. This encodes CASSLVQGHGDGYTF.

V gene TRBV19 combines with J gene TRBJ2-1; 11 positions agree with TRBD2. V was clipped by 6 bases and J by 5 bases; unmatched bases: 3. From germline, CDR1 is LNHDA and CDR2 SQIVND (reference sequence). CDR3 length: 14 amino acids. Here the CDR3 reads CASRGLAVHNEQFF. The CDR3, as DNA: TGTGCCAGTAGGGGACTAGCGGTTCACAATGAGCAGTTCTTC.